Below, one T cell receptor beta chain is given with its context. Its antigen is unknown. TCRdb fed the reads into MiXCR, producing one record per CDR3 protein. The sample carries roughly 500,000 distinct CDR3 sequences, roughly a third recorded once. The source of the sample is a study of T cell repertoires in cytomegalovirus infection. Study in general: Newly reported HLA-C-restricted and thoroughly characterized HLA-B-restricted CMV epitopes were employed. From public TCR beta signatures came an indication of both CMV infection and matching HLA type.

The study, taken as a whole, reports: Ex vivo, HLA-C-restricted CMV-specific TCR beta clonotypes prevailed over the rest of the response.

This CDR3 spans 14 amino acids. The germline V gene has CDR1 SEHNR and CDR2 FQNEAQ (reference sequence). The V and J ends lost 11 bases and 7 bases, in that order; junction bases with no gene match: 11. This clonotype was sampled from a human donor in good health (CMV status not recorded). Some clones in this sample may be carry-over from other donors' samples. Specimen: cultured PBMCs, collected from culture after CMV antigen stimulation. The rearrangement uses TRBV7-9 and TRBJ1-6, with 7 bases lining up with TRBD1. The CDR3 DNA is TGTGCCTGTATGCGGGACAGTGGGAATTCACCCCTCCACTTT. It translates to CACMRDSGNSPLHF.